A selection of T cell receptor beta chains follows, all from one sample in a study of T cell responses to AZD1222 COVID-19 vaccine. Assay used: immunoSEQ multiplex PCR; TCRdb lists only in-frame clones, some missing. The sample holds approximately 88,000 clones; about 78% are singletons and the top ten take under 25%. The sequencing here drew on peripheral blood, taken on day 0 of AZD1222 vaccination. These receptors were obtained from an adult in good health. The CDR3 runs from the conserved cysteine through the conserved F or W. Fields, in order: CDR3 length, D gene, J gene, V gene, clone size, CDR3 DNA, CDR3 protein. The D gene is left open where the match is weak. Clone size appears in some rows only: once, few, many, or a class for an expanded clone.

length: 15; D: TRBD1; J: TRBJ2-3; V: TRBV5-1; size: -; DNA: TGCGCCAGCAGCTTGGGACAGGGTAGGGCAGATACGCAGTATTTT; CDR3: CASSLGQGRADTQYF
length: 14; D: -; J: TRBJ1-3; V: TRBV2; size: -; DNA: TGTGCCAGCAGTGAGATTACAGGAGGAAACACCATATATTTT; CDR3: CASSEITGGNTIYF
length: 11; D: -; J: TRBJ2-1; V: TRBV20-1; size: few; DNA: TGCAGTGCTAGAGCTAGATTTGAGCAGTTCTTC; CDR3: CSARARFEQFF
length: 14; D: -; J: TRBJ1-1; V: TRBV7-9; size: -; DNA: TGTGCCAGCAGCTTAGCGAAAGAGAACACTGAAGCTTTCTTT; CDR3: CASSLAKENTEAFF
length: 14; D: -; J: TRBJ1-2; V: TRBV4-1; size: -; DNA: TGCGCCAGCAGCCAAGTTACGGAAATCTATGGCTACACCTTC; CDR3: CASSQVTEIYGYTF
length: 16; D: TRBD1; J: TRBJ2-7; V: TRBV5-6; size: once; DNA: TGTGCCAGCAGCCTCGCCACCGGGACAGGTGACTACGAGCAGTACTTC; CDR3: CASSLATGTGDYEQYF
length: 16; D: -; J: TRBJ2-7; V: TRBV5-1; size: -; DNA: TGCGCCAGCAGCTTGGGGTCGTCCGACAGATCCTACGAGCAGTACTTC; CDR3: CASSLGSSDRSYEQYF
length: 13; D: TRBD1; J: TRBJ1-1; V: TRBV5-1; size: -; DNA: TGCGCCAGCAGCTTAGGGGGCTGGAATGAAGCTTTCTTT; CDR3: CASSLGGWNEAFF
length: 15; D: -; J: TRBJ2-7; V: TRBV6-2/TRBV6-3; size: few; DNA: TGTGCCAGCAGTTACTTCACAGGGTCAAACTATCAGCAGTACTTC; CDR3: CASSYFTGSNYQQYF
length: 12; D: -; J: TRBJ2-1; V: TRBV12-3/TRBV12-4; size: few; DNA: TGTGCCAGCAGCTATACTAACAATGAGCAGTTCTTC; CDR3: CASSYTNNEQFF
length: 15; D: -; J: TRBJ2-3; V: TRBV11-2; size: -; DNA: TGTGCCAGCAGCTTATCAGGGGGGCGCACAGATACGCAGTATTTT; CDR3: CASSLSGGRTDTQYF
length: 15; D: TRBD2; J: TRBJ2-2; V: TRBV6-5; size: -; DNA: TGTGCCAGCACCGTTACTAGCGGGAGGATCGGGGAGCTGTTTTTT; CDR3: CASTVTSGRIGELFF